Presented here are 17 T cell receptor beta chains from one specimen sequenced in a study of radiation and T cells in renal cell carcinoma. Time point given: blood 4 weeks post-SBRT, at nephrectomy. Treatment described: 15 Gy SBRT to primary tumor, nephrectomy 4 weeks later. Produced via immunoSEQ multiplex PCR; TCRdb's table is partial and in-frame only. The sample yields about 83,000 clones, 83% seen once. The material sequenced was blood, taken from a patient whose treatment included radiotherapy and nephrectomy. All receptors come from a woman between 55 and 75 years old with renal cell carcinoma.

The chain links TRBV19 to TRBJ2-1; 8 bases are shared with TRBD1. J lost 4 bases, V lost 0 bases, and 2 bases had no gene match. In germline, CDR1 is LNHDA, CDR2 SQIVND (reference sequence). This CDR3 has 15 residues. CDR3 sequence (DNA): TGTGCCAGTAGTATAGAGGGACAGGCATACAATGAGCAGTTCTTC. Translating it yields CASSIEGQAYNEQFF.

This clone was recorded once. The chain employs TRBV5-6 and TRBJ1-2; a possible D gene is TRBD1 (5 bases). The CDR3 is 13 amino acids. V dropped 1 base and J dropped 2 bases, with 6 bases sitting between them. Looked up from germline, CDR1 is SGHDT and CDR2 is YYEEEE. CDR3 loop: CASSLRGNYGYTF. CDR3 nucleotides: TGTGCCAGCAGCTTGAGGGGAAACTATGGCTACACCTTC.

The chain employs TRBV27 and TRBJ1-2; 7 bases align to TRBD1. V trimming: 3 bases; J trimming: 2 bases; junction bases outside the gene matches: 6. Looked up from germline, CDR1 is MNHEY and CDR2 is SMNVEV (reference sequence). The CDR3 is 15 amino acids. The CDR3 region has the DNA TGTGCCAGCAGTTTGTCGGTAGGGGGCAACTATGGCTACACCTTC. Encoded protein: CASSLSVGGNYGYTF.

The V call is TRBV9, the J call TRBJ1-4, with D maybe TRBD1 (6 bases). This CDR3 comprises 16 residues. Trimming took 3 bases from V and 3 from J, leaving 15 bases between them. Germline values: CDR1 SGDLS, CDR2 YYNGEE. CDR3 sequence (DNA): TGTGCCAGCAGCGAAGTAGGGGGGCGGGCTAATGAAAAACTGTTTTTT. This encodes CASSEVGGRANEKLFF.

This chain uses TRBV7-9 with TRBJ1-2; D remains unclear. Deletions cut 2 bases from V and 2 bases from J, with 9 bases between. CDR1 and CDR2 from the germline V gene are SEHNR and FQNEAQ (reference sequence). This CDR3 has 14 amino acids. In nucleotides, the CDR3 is TGTGCCAGCAGCTTATTGTTACAAAACTATGGCTACACCTTC. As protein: CASSLLLQNYGYTF.

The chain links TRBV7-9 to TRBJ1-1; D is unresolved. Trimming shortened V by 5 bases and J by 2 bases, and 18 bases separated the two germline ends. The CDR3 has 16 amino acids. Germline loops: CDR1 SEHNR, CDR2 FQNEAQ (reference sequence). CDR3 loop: CASSTQGYPQNTEAFF. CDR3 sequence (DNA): TGTGCCAGCAGCACCCAAGGTTACCCACAAAACACTGAAGCTTTCTTT.

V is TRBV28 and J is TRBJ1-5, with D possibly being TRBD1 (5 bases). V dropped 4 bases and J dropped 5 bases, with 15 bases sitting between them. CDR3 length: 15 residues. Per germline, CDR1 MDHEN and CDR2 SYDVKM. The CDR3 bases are TGTGCCAGCAGTTGGGGCGACAGCCTCCATCAGCCCCAGCATTTT. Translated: CASSWGDSLHQPQHF.

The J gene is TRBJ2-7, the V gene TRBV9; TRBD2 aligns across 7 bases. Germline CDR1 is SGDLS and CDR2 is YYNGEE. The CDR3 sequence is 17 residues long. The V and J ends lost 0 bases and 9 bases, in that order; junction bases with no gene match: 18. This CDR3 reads CASSVGGRASRREAQYF. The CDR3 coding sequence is TGTGCCAGCAGCGTAGGGGGGAGGGCTAGCAGGAGGGAGGCGCAGTACTTC. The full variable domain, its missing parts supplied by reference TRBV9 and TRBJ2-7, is DSGVTQTPKHLITATGQRVTLRCSPRSGDLSVYWYQQSLDQGLQFLIQYYNGEERAKGNILERFSAQQFPDLHSELNLSSLELGDSALYFCASSVGGRASRREAQYFGPGTRLTVT.

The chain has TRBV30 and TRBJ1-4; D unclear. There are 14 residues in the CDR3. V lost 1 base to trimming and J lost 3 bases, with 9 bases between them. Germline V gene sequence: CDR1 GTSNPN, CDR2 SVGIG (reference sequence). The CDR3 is CAWSGGWANEKLFF. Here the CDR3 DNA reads TGTGCCTGGAGTGGAGGTTGGGCTAATGAAAAACTGTTTTTT.

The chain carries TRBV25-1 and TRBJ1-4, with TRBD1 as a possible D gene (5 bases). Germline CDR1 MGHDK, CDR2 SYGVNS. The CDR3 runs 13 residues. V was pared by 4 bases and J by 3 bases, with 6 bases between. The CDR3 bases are TGTGCCAGCAGTGGGGGGGCTAATGAAAAACTGTTTTTT. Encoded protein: CASSGGANEKLFF.

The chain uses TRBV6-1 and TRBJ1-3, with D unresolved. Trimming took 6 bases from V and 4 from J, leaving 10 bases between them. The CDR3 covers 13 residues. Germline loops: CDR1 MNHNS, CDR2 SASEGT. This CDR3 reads CASSRGGGNTIYF. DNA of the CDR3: TGTGCCAGCAGCCGGGGAGGGGGAAACACCATATATTTT.

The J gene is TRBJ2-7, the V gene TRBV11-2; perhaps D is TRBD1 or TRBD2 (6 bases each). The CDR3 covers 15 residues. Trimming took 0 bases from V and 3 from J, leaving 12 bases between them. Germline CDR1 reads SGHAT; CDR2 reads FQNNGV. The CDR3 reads CASSLEGGPLYEQYF. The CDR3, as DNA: TGTGCCAGCAGCTTAGAGGGGGGCCCCCTCTACGAGCAGTACTTC.

CDR3 DNA: TGTGCCAGCAGCTTAGTCCAGGGTCGGGGGACTGAAGCTTTCTTT. Translated: CASSLVQGRGTEAFF. The V call is TRBV7-9, the J call TRBJ1-1; D may be TRBD1 (5 bases). The CDR3 covers 15 residues. Looked up from germline, CDR1 is SEHNR and CDR2 is FQNEAQ (reference sequence). Trimming took off 1 base at V and 5 bases at J, with 14 bases between the two ends.

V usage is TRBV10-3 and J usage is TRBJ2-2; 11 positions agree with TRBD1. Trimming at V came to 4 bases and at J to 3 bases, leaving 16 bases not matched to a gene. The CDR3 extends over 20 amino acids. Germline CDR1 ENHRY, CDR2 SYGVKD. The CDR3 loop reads CAISGRREGQGGIYTGELFF. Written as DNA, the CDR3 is TGTGCCATCAGTGGTAGGCGCGAGGGACAGGGGGGAATATACACCGGGGAGCTGTTTTTT.

The chain's CDR3 is CASSQSIGKAGVSNQPQHF. Written as DNA, the CDR3 is TGCGCCAGCAGTCAATCGATCGGAAAGGCGGGGGTAAGCAATCAGCCCCAGCATTTT. The chain has TRBV23-1 and TRBJ1-5; tentatively, D is TRBD1 (5 bases). TRBV23-1 is noted as an ORF with a role that remains uncertain. The V end was cut by 0 bases, the J end by 1 base, with 19 bases between. The CDR3 totals 19 residues.

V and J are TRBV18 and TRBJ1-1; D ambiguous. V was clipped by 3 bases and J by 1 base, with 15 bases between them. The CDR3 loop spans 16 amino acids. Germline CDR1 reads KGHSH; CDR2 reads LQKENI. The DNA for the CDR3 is TGTGCCAGCTCACCCAGGATCAAAGAGGGGAACACTGAAGCTTTCTTT. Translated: CASSPRIKEGNTEAFF. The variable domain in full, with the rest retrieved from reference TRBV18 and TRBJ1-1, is NAGVMQNPRHLVRRRGQEARLRCSPMKGHSHVYWYRQLPEEGLKFMVYLQKENIIDESGMPKERFSAEFPKEGPSILRIQQVVRGDSAAYFCASSPRIKEGNTEAFFGQGTRLTVV.

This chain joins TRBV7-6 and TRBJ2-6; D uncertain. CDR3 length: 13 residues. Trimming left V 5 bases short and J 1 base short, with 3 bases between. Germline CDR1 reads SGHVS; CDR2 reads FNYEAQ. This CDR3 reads CASSPSGANVLTF. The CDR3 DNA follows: TGTGCCAGCAGCCCATCTGGGGCCAACGTCCTGACTTTC.